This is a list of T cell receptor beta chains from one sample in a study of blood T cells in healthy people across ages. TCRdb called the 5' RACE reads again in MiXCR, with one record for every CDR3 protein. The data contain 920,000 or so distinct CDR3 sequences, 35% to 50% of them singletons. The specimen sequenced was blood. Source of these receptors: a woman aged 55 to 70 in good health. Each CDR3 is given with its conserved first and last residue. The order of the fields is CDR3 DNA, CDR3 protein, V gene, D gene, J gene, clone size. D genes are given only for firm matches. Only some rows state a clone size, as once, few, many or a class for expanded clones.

CDR3nt: TGTGCCAGCAGTTTACCGAAACGAGGACAGGGGGCCCCCCACGAGCAGTACTTC
CDR3aa: CASSLPKRGQGAPHEQYF
v_gene: TRBV28
d_gene: TRBD1
j_gene: TRBJ2-7
abundance: .

CDR3nt: TGTGCCAGCAGCTACCGGACAGGGGGCCCAGTAGTGGATACGCAGTATTTT
CDR3aa: CASSYRTGGPVVDTQYF
v_gene: TRBV3-1
d_gene: TRBD1
j_gene: TRBJ2-3
abundance: once

CDR3nt: TGTGCCAGCAGTCTACACCTGCCATACAATGAGCAGTTCTTC
CDR3aa: CASSLHLPYNEQFF
v_gene: TRBV14
d_gene: .
j_gene: TRBJ2-1
abundance: few

CDR3nt: TGCGCCAGCAGCTTGAAGAGCACAGATACGCAGTATTTT
CDR3aa: CASSLKSTDTQYF
v_gene: TRBV5-1
d_gene: .
j_gene: TRBJ2-3
abundance: .

CDR3nt: .
CDR3aa: CASSEVGQGAKNTEAFF
v_gene: TRBV21-1
d_gene: .
j_gene: TRBJ1-1
abundance: .

CDR3nt: TGCGCCAGCAGCTTGGGGCCGACGGGAATTGTCCGCGAGCAGTACTTC
CDR3aa: CASSLGPTGIVREQYF
v_gene: TRBV5-1
d_gene: .
j_gene: TRBJ2-7
abundance: .

CDR3nt: TGTGCCAGCAGTTTAGATCAGGTCAGAGACTACGAGCAGTACTTC
CDR3aa: CASSLDQVRDYEQYF
v_gene: TRBV12-3/TRBV12-4
d_gene: .
j_gene: TRBJ2-7
abundance: few

CDR3nt: TGCAGTGCTAGAGTTGGGTATAGCGGACGCTCCTACAATGAGCGGTTCTTC
CDR3aa: CSARVGYSGRSYNERFF
v_gene: TRBV20-1
d_gene: .
j_gene: TRBJ2-1
abundance: .

CDR3nt: TGTGCCAGCAGTTCCCCGACTAGCGCGGTCTACGAGCAGTACTTC
CDR3aa: CASSSPTSAVYEQYF
v_gene: TRBV12-3/TRBV12-4
d_gene: TRBD2
j_gene: TRBJ2-7
abundance: few

CDR3nt: TGTGCCAGCAGTTACTCGCCCCGCATCACGACCTACGAGCAGTACTTC
CDR3aa: CASSYSPRITTYEQYF
v_gene: TRBV6-5
d_gene: .
j_gene: TRBJ2-7
abundance: .

CDR3nt: TGTGCCAGCAGCCTTAGCGGGAGGGCCGTGTCCTACAATGAGCAGTTCTTC
CDR3aa: CASSLSGRAVSYNEQFF
v_gene: TRBV14
d_gene: TRBD2
j_gene: TRBJ2-1
abundance: .

CDR3nt: TGCGCCAGCAGTGAGTCTTGGACAGGGGGACATGGCGAGCAGTACTTC
CDR3aa: CASSESWTGGHGEQYF
v_gene: TRBV10-2
d_gene: TRBD1
j_gene: TRBJ2-7
abundance: .

CDR3nt: TGTGCCAGCAGCTTATATACCGGGGGAGACACAGATACGCAGTATTTT
CDR3aa: CASSLYTGGDTDTQYF
v_gene: TRBV7-7
d_gene: .
j_gene: TRBJ2-3
abundance: .

CDR3nt: TGTGCCAGCAGCTTCCGCGGGAGGGCGGGGGAGCAGTTCTTC
CDR3aa: CASSFRGRAGEQFF
v_gene: TRBV7-3
d_gene: TRBD2
j_gene: TRBJ2-1
abundance: .

CDR3nt: TGCGCCAGCAGCTTCCAGAGGAACACTGAAGCTTTCTTT
CDR3aa: CASSFQRNTEAFF
v_gene: TRBV5-1
d_gene: .
j_gene: TRBJ1-1
abundance: .